What follows describes a single T cell receptor beta chain. This entry comes from a study of blood T cell repertoires in COVID-19. Study context: Sites across the United States, Italy and Spain contributed samples from acute and convalescent COVID-19. PBMCs, B-cell-depleted T cells, or T cells were the source of the cDNA or gDNA that made up the material.

Per the original methods: Amplification of reference gene primers provided the estimated nucleated cell counts. Profiled with immunoSEQ multiplex PCR; TCRdb holds only in-frame clones, not every one. V and J calls and clone size come straight from that table; D and trimming were deduced from the DNA. The table includes 180,000 or so clones, approximately 89% detected once. The sample consisted of peripheral blood. This TCR was recovered from a woman aged 55-69 years with acute or convalescent COVID-19.

The CDR3 is CASSLTSGSNQPQHF. CDR3 DNA: TGTGCCAGCAGCCTCACTTCAGGTAGCAATCAGCCCCAGCATTTT. V gene TRBV7-9 combines with J gene TRBJ1-5, with D unclear. The CDR3 spans 15 residues. Germline CDR1 is SEHNR and CDR2 is FQNEAQ (reference sequence). Trimming left V 5 bases short and J 0 bases short, with 11 bases between.